A selection of T cell receptor beta chains follows, all from one sample in a study of CD8 T cells in Susac syndrome. One entry per CDR3 protein results from TCRdb running MiXCR on the immunoSEQ multiplex PCR reads. The sample yields around 140,000 distinct CDR3 sequences, just under 95% seen once. Sequencing used CD4+ T cells from PBMCs. These receptors were obtained from a human donor with Susac syndrome. CDR3s include the opening cysteine and the closing phenylalanine or tryptophan. The order of the fields is CDR3 length, J gene, V gene, CDR3 protein.

cdr3_length: 11; j_call: TRBJ2-5; v_call: TRBV6-5; cdr3_aa: CASRLEGTQYF
cdr3_length: 13; j_call: TRBJ1-2; v_call: TRBV2; cdr3_aa: CASTLRVGDRPTF
cdr3_length: 14; j_call: TRBJ1-2; v_call: TRBV4-1; cdr3_aa: CASSQPRQVHGYTF
cdr3_length: 14; j_call: TRBJ2-5; v_call: TRBV19; cdr3_aa: CASSMGQIQETQYF
cdr3_length: 18; j_call: TRBJ2-2; v_call: TRBV7-2; cdr3_aa: CASSQFRSAGWNTGELFF
cdr3_length: 15; j_call: TRBJ1-1; v_call: TRBV19; cdr3_aa: CASSLRQGLNTEAFF
cdr3_length: 13; j_call: TRBJ1-2; v_call: TRBV20-1; cdr3_aa: CSAWGVQHYGYTF
cdr3_length: 13; j_call: TRBJ2-2; v_call: TRBV20-1; cdr3_aa: CSASGSGDGELFF
cdr3_length: 13; j_call: TRBJ2-5; v_call: TRBV7-2; cdr3_aa: CASSRDYGETQYF
cdr3_length: 13; j_call: TRBJ2-4; v_call: TRBV27; cdr3_aa: CASSAGTKNIQYF
cdr3_length: 16; j_call: TRBJ2-7; v_call: TRBV30; cdr3_aa: CAWSVWTRGDSYEQYF
cdr3_length: 14; j_call: TRBJ2-1; v_call: TRBV2; cdr3_aa: CASRARSLADEQFF
cdr3_length: 12; j_call: TRBJ2-7; v_call: TRBV28; cdr3_aa: CASSYGSYEQYF
cdr3_length: 13; j_call: TRBJ2-5; v_call: TRBV4-1; cdr3_aa: CASSQNMGETQYF